These T cell receptor beta chains were read from a single sample in a study of cytomegalovirus exposure and HLA in healthy donors. Data came from immunoSEQ multiplex PCR; TCRdb stores just in-frame clones and leaves some out. The table lists about 170,000 clones, 86% of them singletons. The sequenced material came from PBMCs. The receptor source for this set is a man aged 18-30 years in good health and CMV-seropositive. CDR3s leave out the opening cysteine and the closing phenylalanine or tryptophan.

v_gene	CDR3aa
TRBV7-9	ASSMDRSNYGYT
TRBV27	ASSLGPGLASYEQY
TRBV4-1	ASSQETSGNSYEQY
TRBV5-1	ASSLDRLPHSPLH
TRBV7-3	ASSLTAPGRGQETQY
TRBV28	ASSAYVLGSGANVLT
TRBV2	ASNPSGRSYNEQF
TRBV28	ASSPATTSYNEQF
TRBV25-1	ASSATGGEGANTEAF
TRBV2	ASSQRGTTDTQY
TRBV4-3	ASSQEGQGLYEQY
TRBV19	ASSIQTGGDEQY
TRBV9	ASSARRQGPTNEQF
TRBV19	ASSPGQGGNTIY
TRBV5-1	ASSLETAQGTQY
TRBV6-6	ASSPHTGGEAF
TRBV7-7	ASSLEPGSYEQY
TRBV2	ASIGTGIEKLF
TRBV6-5	ASTPDLNSNYGYT
TRBV4-2	ASSQRNEQF
TRBV18	ASSPREEGEQY
TRBV30	AWRQGNTEAF
TRBV21-1	ASSKVGGPPTYEQY
TRBV5-1	ASSLYGQGGSYEQY
TRBV5-5	ASSLRTGPYEQY
TRBV7-2	ASSIGLAGPYEQY
TRBV11-2	ASSPFDSSYEQY
TRBV5-1	ASTEIGETQY
TRBV27	ASSFRTEGTEAF
TRBV15	ATSLPNTEAF
TRBV7-9	ASSLASGGNTIY
TRBV7-9	ASSPGQRYEQY
TRBV5-6	ASSLGFGGANVLT
TRBV16	ASSPVNTEAF
TRBV27	ASRSGQLSSYEQY
TRBV19	ASSKGAGSETQY
TRBV7-3	ASSLTRDETQY
TRBV19	ASKEGHYGYT
TRBV4-1	ASSLVAGSSGTEQY
TRBV9	ASSGRLAGLYNEQF
TRBV9	ASSPPPGGGYQETQY
TRBV7-6	ASSSGPGIGSPLH
TRBV7-9	ASSLTRDGGEAF
TRBV2	ASSGRGLSGGVDIQY
TRBV28	ASSLLTGANTEAF
TRBV18	ASSSGGTYNEQF
TRBV9	ASSPMAGRSSYEQY
TRBV5-1	ASSRVDRGAKNIQY
TRBV14	ASSALKTKQETQY
TRBV5-4	ASSLERGIQY
TRBV19	ASSPRQGAGGNQPQH
TRBV18	ASSPTQAGTSGGEQY
TRBV25-1	ASSPGQGRETQY
TRBV21-1	ASPKGGGSGGSLYYEQY
TRBV28	ASSPLTSGRKNEQY
TRBV6-5	ASSYSINLKGDEQY
TRBV9	ASSAPAGTQY
TRBV6-5	ASSYERTGELF
TRBV28	ASSSRLAGGEQY
TRBV21-1	ASSIGEGLEETQY